The clone carrying this T cell receptor (beta chain) has a single count. This sample stems from a study of blood T cell repertoires in COVID-19. About the research overall: Samples taken during acute and convalescent COVID-19 were collected in the United States, Italy and Spain. Sources were T cells, B-cell-depleted T cells, or PBMCs; the material itself was cDNA or gDNA.

Participant reports of clinical history set cohort assignment. Per the study methods: Amplifying reference gene primers gave estimates of nucleated cell counts. Sequencing was performed with immunoSEQ multiplex PCR; in TCRdb, only in-frame clones are kept and a portion is missing. The D gene and trimming were derived from the DNA, and the V and J assignments and clone size from that table. The sample consists of 250,000 to 300,000 clones, around 80% of them appearing once. Material: PBMCs or T cells enriched from blood (not recorded which). This TCR was recovered from a man aged 25-40 years with acute COVID-19.

The CDR3 is CASSAGTGVYNEQFF. The CDR3 region has the DNA TGTGCCAGCAGCGCCGGGACTGGAGTCTACAATGAGCAGTTCTTC. The rearrangement uses TRBV2 and TRBJ2-1, with D maybe TRBD2 (6 bases). The CDR3 runs 15 residues. Germline V gene lookup returns CDR1 SNHLY and CDR2 FYNNEI. Between the trimmed V and J ends, which lost 6 bases and 3 bases, there was a span of 15 bases.